These T cell receptor beta chains were read from a single sample in a study of shared clonotypes between healthy human individuals. Profiled with immunoSEQ multiplex PCR; TCRdb holds only in-frame clones, not every one. Of more than 2 million clones in the sample, approximately 94% were seen once. The sequenced sample was naive CD4+ T cells sorted from blood. The receptor source for this set is a man aged 18 to 30 in good health. Each CDR3 is given with its conserved first and last residue. D genes are given only for firm matches. Clone size is shown for a subset of rows, as once, few, many or a class of expanded clone.

len: 13
abundance: -
d_gene: -
v_gene: TRBV2
j_gene: TRBJ2-7
CDR3nt: TGTGCCAGCAGTGAACACAGATCCTACGAGCAGTACTTC
CDR3aa: CASSEHRSYEQYF

len: 16
abundance: -
d_gene: TRBD2
v_gene: TRBV5-5
j_gene: TRBJ2-5
CDR3nt: TGTGCCAGCAGCTTGGTAGGACTAGCGTACCAAGAGACCCAGTACTTC
CDR3aa: CASSLVGLAYQETQYF

len: 16
abundance: -
d_gene: -
v_gene: TRBV19
j_gene: TRBJ2-4
CDR3nt: TGTGCCAGTAGTGAATCCGGGACCGTAGCCAAAAACATTCAGTACTTC
CDR3aa: CASSESGTVAKNIQYF

len: 16
abundance: -
d_gene: TRBD2
v_gene: TRBV9
j_gene: TRBJ2-5
CDR3nt: TGTGCCAGCAGCCCGGGACTAGCGGGAGGAAAAGAGACCCAGTACTTC
CDR3aa: CASSPGLAGGKETQYF

len: 13
abundance: -
d_gene: -
v_gene: TRBV2
j_gene: TRBJ2-4
CDR3nt: TGTGCCAGCAGGGGGCTAGCCAAAAACATTCAGTACTTC
CDR3aa: CASRGLAKNIQYF

len: 14
abundance: -
d_gene: -
v_gene: TRBV18
j_gene: TRBJ1-1
CDR3nt: TGTGCCAGCTCACCCCAGGGTTCCAACACTGAAGCTTTCTTT
CDR3aa: CASSPQGSNTEAFF

len: 14
abundance: once
d_gene: -
v_gene: TRBV21-1
j_gene: TRBJ2-7
CDR3nt: TGTGCCAGCACCCCGGGACAGGGAGTCCACGAGCAGTACTTC
CDR3aa: CASTPGQGVHEQYF

len: 14
abundance: -
d_gene: -
v_gene: TRBV13
j_gene: TRBJ2-7
CDR3nt: TGTGCCAGCAGCTTAAAAGGACTACTAATGGAGCAGTACTTC
CDR3aa: CASSLKGLLMEQYF

len: 15
abundance: -
d_gene: -
v_gene: TRBV10-3
j_gene: TRBJ2-6
CDR3nt: TGTGCCATCAGTGAGCTTTGGTCTGGGGCCAACGTCCTGACTTTC
CDR3aa: CAISELWSGANVLTF

len: 15
abundance: -
d_gene: TRBD2
v_gene: TRBV6-5
j_gene: TRBJ2-7
CDR3nt: TGTGCCAGCAGGCCGTGGATAGGGGAGGGGTACGAGCAGTACTTC
CDR3aa: CASRPWIGEGYEQYF

len: 15
abundance: -
d_gene: -
v_gene: TRBV30
j_gene: TRBJ1-4
CDR3nt: TGTGCCTGGAGTGATAGGGCAGGGACTAATGAAAAACTGTTTTTT
CDR3aa: CAWSDRAGTNEKLFF

len: 15
abundance: once
d_gene: -
v_gene: TRBV27
j_gene: TRBJ2-2
CDR3nt: TGTGCCAGCAGTTCAGGGCAGGGGAACACCGGGGAGCTGTTTTTT
CDR3aa: CASSSGQGNTGELFF

len: 15
abundance: -
d_gene: TRBD1
v_gene: TRBV6-1
j_gene: TRBJ1-3
CDR3nt: TGTGCCAGCAGTGAATCTAGGGGGCCGGGAAACACCATATATTTT
CDR3aa: CASSESRGPGNTIYF

len: 14
abundance: -
d_gene: -
v_gene: TRBV18
j_gene: TRBJ2-1
CDR3nt: TGTGCCAGCTCACCACGACTAGTACCGGGTGAGCAGTTCTTC
CDR3aa: CASSPRLVPGEQFF

len: 15
abundance: -
d_gene: TRBD1
v_gene: TRBV4-2
j_gene: TRBJ1-1
CDR3nt: TGTGCCAGCAGCCAGGCAGGGGGCCGGAGCACTGAAGCTTTCTTT
CDR3aa: CASSQAGGRSTEAFF

len: 12
abundance: -
d_gene: TRBD1
v_gene: TRBV29-1
j_gene: TRBJ1-6
CDR3nt: TGCAGCGCCGGACAGGCGGGTTCACCCCTCCACTTT
CDR3aa: CSAGQAGSPLHF

len: 16
abundance: -
d_gene: -
v_gene: TRBV29-1
j_gene: TRBJ2-2
CDR3nt: TGCAGCGTTGAAGAAGGGAGGGGGCGAAACACCGGGGAGCTGTTTTTT
CDR3aa: CSVEEGRGRNTGELFF

len: 14
abundance: -
d_gene: -
v_gene: TRBV7-3
j_gene: TRBJ1-1
CDR3nt: TGTGCCAGCAGCCCCCCGACTGGGGACACTGAAGCTTTCTTT
CDR3aa: CASSPPTGDTEAFF

len: 15
abundance: -
d_gene: -
v_gene: TRBV11-2
j_gene: TRBJ2-5
CDR3nt: TGTGCCAGCAGCCCGGGACTCCAGTACCAAGAGACCCAGTACTTC
CDR3aa: CASSPGLQYQETQYF

len: 12
abundance: -
d_gene: -
v_gene: TRBV9
j_gene: TRBJ1-2
CDR3nt: TGTGCCAGCAGCGTGGACGCGGGGGGCTACACCTTC
CDR3aa: CASSVDAGGYTF

len: 16
abundance: -
d_gene: TRBD2
v_gene: TRBV5-1
j_gene: TRBJ2-3
CDR3nt: TGCGCCAGCAGCGCACCGACTAGCGGGGGAACAGATACGCAGTATTTT
CDR3aa: CASSAPTSGGTDTQYF

len: 14
abundance: once
d_gene: -
v_gene: TRBV27
j_gene: TRBJ1-3
CDR3nt: TGTGCCAGCAGGGCCAGGTTCTCTGGAAACACCATATATTTT
CDR3aa: CASRARFSGNTIYF

len: 17
abundance: -
d_gene: TRBD2
v_gene: TRBV5-1
j_gene: TRBJ2-1
CDR3nt: TGCGCCAGCAGCTTGGCCAAGGGTAGCGGGAGGGGGAATGAGCAGTTCTTC
CDR3aa: CASSLAKGSGRGNEQFF

len: 11
abundance: -
d_gene: -
v_gene: TRBV20-1
j_gene: TRBJ2-2
CDR3nt: TGCAGTGCTCCCCTCATGGGGGAGCTGTTTTTT
CDR3aa: CSAPLMGELFF

len: 16
abundance: -
d_gene: -
v_gene: TRBV7-9
j_gene: TRBJ1-1
CDR3nt: TGTGCCAGCATCCACCTAGGGGGGCAGCTGAACACTGAAGCTTTCTTT
CDR3aa: CASIHLGGQLNTEAFF

len: 16
abundance: -
d_gene: TRBD2
v_gene: TRBV7-2
j_gene: TRBJ2-7
CDR3nt: TGTGCCAGCAGCCGCACTAGCGGGGGGAGCTCCTACGAGCAGTACTTC
CDR3aa: CASSRTSGGSSYEQYF

len: 13
abundance: -
d_gene: TRBD1
v_gene: TRBV7-2
j_gene: TRBJ2-7
CDR3nt: TGTGCCAGCAGCCCGCGGACAGGGATCGAGCAGTACTTC
CDR3aa: CASSPRTGIEQYF

len: 12
abundance: -
d_gene: -
v_gene: TRBV10-2
j_gene: TRBJ1-2
CDR3nt: TGCGCCAGCAGTGAGTCGACCGGTGGCTACACCTTC
CDR3aa: CASSESTGGYTF

len: 16
abundance: -
d_gene: -
v_gene: TRBV5-6
j_gene: TRBJ2-7
CDR3nt: TGTGCCAGCAGCCATCAGGGGCCGGTGGCCTCCTACGAGCAGTACTTC
CDR3aa: CASSHQGPVASYEQYF

len: 18
abundance: -
d_gene: -
v_gene: TRBV7-2
j_gene: TRBJ1-3
CDR3nt: TGTGCCAGCAGGCGAACCGGGACCCCGAACCTCTCTGGAAACACCATATATTTT
CDR3aa: CASRRTGTPNLSGNTIYF

len: 14
abundance: once
d_gene: -
v_gene: TRBV4-3
j_gene: TRBJ2-1
CDR3nt: TGCGCCAGCAGCCCCCGGGTTTTCGAGAATGAGCAGTTCTTC
CDR3aa: CASSPRVFENEQFF

len: 15
abundance: -
d_gene: -
v_gene: TRBV28
j_gene: TRBJ2-7
CDR3nt: TGTGCCAGCAGTTTATGGCCAAAAGCACCCTACGAGCAGTACTTC
CDR3aa: CASSLWPKAPYEQYF

len: 13
abundance: -
d_gene: -
v_gene: TRBV12-5
j_gene: TRBJ1-1
CDR3nt: TGTGCTAGTGGTCCGGACGGTGGGGCTGAAGCTTTCTTT
CDR3aa: CASGPDGGAEAFF

len: 12
abundance: -
d_gene: -
v_gene: TRBV5-1
j_gene: TRBJ2-7
CDR3nt: TGCGCCAGCCCCTCAGGGAGTTACGAGCAGTACTTC
CDR3aa: CASPSGSYEQYF

len: 14
abundance: -
d_gene: -
v_gene: TRBV6-5
j_gene: TRBJ1-2
CDR3nt: TGTGCCAGCAGTCCGCCCAGCGGGTTGGGTGGCTACACCTTC
CDR3aa: CASSPPSGLGGYTF

len: 16
abundance: -
d_gene: TRBD1
v_gene: TRBV29-1
j_gene: TRBJ2-7
CDR3nt: TGCAGCGTTGAAGATCCTGTGGGACAGGGATCCTACGAGCAGTACTTC
CDR3aa: CSVEDPVGQGSYEQYF

len: 15
abundance: -
d_gene: -
v_gene: TRBV7-9
j_gene: TRBJ1-6
CDR3nt: TGTGCCAGCAGCTTAGTAGGCAGTTTTAACTGGCCCCTCCACTTT
CDR3aa: CASSLVGSFNWPLHF

len: 13
abundance: -
d_gene: -
v_gene: TRBV28
j_gene: TRBJ1-4
CDR3nt: TGTGCCAGCAGTTCCCGCAGGGGTGAAAAACTGTTTTTT
CDR3aa: CASSSRRGEKLFF

len: 13
abundance: -
d_gene: -
v_gene: TRBV5-1
j_gene: TRBJ2-7
CDR3nt: TGCGCCAGCAAACGGGCTAGCTCCTACGAGCAGTACTTC
CDR3aa: CASKRASSYEQYF

len: 15
abundance: -
d_gene: -
v_gene: TRBV28
j_gene: TRBJ1-2
CDR3nt: TGTGCCAGCACCCCGGGGTGGGGAACAGACTATGGCTACACCTTC
CDR3aa: CASTPGWGTDYGYTF

len: 12
abundance: -
d_gene: -
v_gene: TRBV29-1
j_gene: TRBJ1-2
CDR3nt: TGCAGCGTTGACGGGAGGGGGGATGGCTACACCTTC
CDR3aa: CSVDGRGDGYTF

len: 14
abundance: -
d_gene: -
v_gene: TRBV6-5
j_gene: TRBJ1-6
CDR3nt: TGTGCCAGCAGTTCATCACCGTATAATTCACCCCTCCACTTT
CDR3aa: CASSSSPYNSPLHF

len: 15
abundance: -
d_gene: TRBD1
v_gene: TRBV5-4
j_gene: TRBJ2-1
CDR3nt: TGTGCCAGCATGACCGGGACAGGGGGTTCAAATGAGCAGTTCTTC
CDR3aa: CASMTGTGGSNEQFF

len: 14
abundance: -
d_gene: -
v_gene: TRBV6-6
j_gene: TRBJ2-5
CDR3nt: TGTGCCAGCAGAATTACAAGGACGGGGGAGACCCAGTACTTC
CDR3aa: CASRITRTGETQYF

len: 16
abundance: -
d_gene: -
v_gene: TRBV28
j_gene: TRBJ1-1
CDR3nt: TGTGCCAGCAGTTCTCTTAACCGGGTCTCGAACACTGAAGCTTTCTTT
CDR3aa: CASSSLNRVSNTEAFF

len: 13
abundance: -
d_gene: -
v_gene: TRBV2
j_gene: TRBJ2-1
CDR3nt: TGTGCCAGCAAACCTGAAGCGGGTAATGAGCAGTTCTTC
CDR3aa: CASKPEAGNEQFF

len: 15
abundance: -
d_gene: -
v_gene: TRBV7-2
j_gene: TRBJ1-1
CDR3nt: TGTGCCAGCAGCTACGTAAGTCGTGGGAACATTGAAGCTTTCTTT
CDR3aa: CASSYVSRGNIEAFF

len: 16
abundance: -
d_gene: TRBD2
v_gene: TRBV4-1
j_gene: TRBJ2-1
CDR3nt: TGCGCCAGCAGCCAAGGTTGGGCTAGCGGGAGAAATGAGCAGTTCTTC
CDR3aa: CASSQGWASGRNEQFF

len: 15
abundance: -
d_gene: -
v_gene: TRBV7-3
j_gene: TRBJ2-1
CDR3nt: TGTGCCAGCAGCCCGGACAGTAGCTCCTACAATGAGCAGTTCTTC
CDR3aa: CASSPDSSSYNEQFF

len: 12
abundance: once
d_gene: -
v_gene: TRBV19
j_gene: TRBJ2-4
CDR3nt: TGTGCCAGTACCGCAGGGGAAAACATTCAGTACTTC
CDR3aa: CASTAGENIQYF

len: 14
abundance: -
d_gene: -
v_gene: TRBV10-3
j_gene: TRBJ1-1
CDR3nt: TGTGCCATCAGTCTGGACACAACGGGGACTGAAGCTTTCTTT
CDR3aa: CAISLDTTGTEAFF

len: 11
abundance: -
d_gene: -
v_gene: TRBV7-3
j_gene: TRBJ2-2
CDR3nt: TGTGCCAGCGCCCGGAGCGGGGAGCTGTTTTTT
CDR3aa: CASARSGELFF